This T cell receptor (beta chain) was sequenced for a study of T cell repertoires in cytomegalovirus infection. Across the study: Indications came from public TCR beta signatures; they pointed to CMV infection and to a matching HLA type.

Overall study findings and caveats: The study found HLA-C-restricted CMV-specific TCR beta clonotypes dominating the ex vivo response.

TCRdb fed the reads into MiXCR, producing one record per CDR3 protein. Altogether 69,000 or so distinct CDR3 sequences are present, roughly 28% being singletons, with the ten largest covering roughly 65%. Many counts were recorded for this clonotype. Its specificity is unknown. The V gene's germline CDR1 is SEHNR and CDR2 FQNEAQ (reference sequence). Trimming cost V 5 bases and J 0 bases; bases outside gene matches: 10. CDR3 length: 18 amino acids. The TCR was taken from a human donor in good health (CMV status not recorded). Some clones in this sample may be carry-over from other donors' samples. The J gene is TRBJ2-6, the V gene TRBV7-9; 7 bases are a match to TRBD2. This sample comprised CD8+ T cells from cultured PBMCs, obtained from culture after CMV antigen stimulation. CDR3 loop: CASSGTGRARSGANVLTF. The DNA for the CDR3 is TGTGCCAGCAGCGGAACGGGGAGGGCCCGCTCTGGGGCCAACGTCCTGACTTTC.